This T cell receptor beta chain originates from a study of OX40 agonist ivuxolimab in advanced cancers. Study-wide context: Ivuxolimab was an agonistic, fully human IgG2 monoclonal antibody directed against OX40 (CD134), a costimulatory receptor. The paper describes the monotherapy dose-escalation part (N of about 57 patients) of the phase I trial of ivuxolimab. Of the roughly 54 patients in dose escalation, about 20 had hepatocellular carcinoma, some 15 had melanoma, 9 had renal cell carcinoma and 9 had head and neck cancer. Three dose-escalation patients achieved partial responses, one with hepatocellular carcinoma and two with cutaneous melanoma. Intravenous ivuxolimab was administered to patients every 2 weeks at six dose levels: 0.01, 0.1, 0.3, 1.5, 3 and 10 mg/kg. In the dose-escalation cohort, roughly 82% of patients were male, and the mean age was 60 years with a range of about 20 to 80. Peripheral TCRbeta sequencing aimed to test whether ivuxolimab altered TCR sequence diversity and caused clonal T-cell expansion. Prior anti-PD-1, anti-PD-L1 or anti-CTLA-4 therapy was permitted, and about two fifths of dose-escalation patients had received checkpoint inhibitors.

A note on this clone: Its antigen is unknown. Base quality data are lacking; no much larger clone is found one base away.

Genomic DNA was extracted from sorted cells for sequencing of the TCRbeta CDR3 region. The immunoSEQ Assay was used for sequencing of TCRbeta CDR3 regions. What TCRdb holds here is the immuneACCESS table cut down to in-frame rearrangements. Part of the clones is not present; checked against another copy, under half of the missing clones reflect an unresolved V gene, and the others are unexplained. The sample has 8,000 to 9,500 clones on record, around 87% of them singletons. Of the sample, about 4.5% falls within the top ten clones. General conclusions and limits of the study: After ivuxolimab, expanded clones were on average more numerous among CD8+ T cells than among CD4+ T cells. Clonal expansion of both CD4+ and CD8+ blood T cells was observed from baseline to week 6 at doses 0.1 to 3.0 mg/kg. Low levels of normalized T-cell clonal expansion were also seen in some patients who did not respond. The antigen specificity of the clonally expanded peripheral T cells was not determined. In partial responders in the 0.1-3.0 mg/kg groups, normalized peripheral clonal expansion was found to be among the lowest, especially among CD8+ T cells.

The trial excluded patients who had a history of autoimmune disease or who were on systemic immunosuppression. Peripheral blood for TCR sequencing was collected from all dose cohorts at baseline, on cycle 4 day 1, and on cycle 7 day 1. The samples were taken from a phase I, first-in-human, multicenter, open-label dose-escalation trial of ivuxolimab. Adults with locally advanced or metastatic head and neck squamous cell, hepatocellular, melanoma or renal cell carcinoma were enrolled in the trial. CD4+ and CD8+ T cells were sorted separately from peripheral blood before TCR sequencing. Sequences were derived from CD4+ or CD8+ T cells sorted from blood, sampled in a trial of the OX40 agonist ivuxolimab. This clonotype originated in an adult with an advanced solid tumor such as melanoma, head and neck, liver or kidney cancer.

CDR3 region: CASSPRTVRTTGETQYF. The nucleotide sequence reads TGTGCCAGCAGCCCGCGGACAGTTCGCACTACGGGAGAGACCCAGTACTTC. The V gene is TRBV7-8 and the J gene is TRBJ2-5; a tentative D match to TRBD1 spans 6 bases. The germline V gene supplies CDR1 SGHVS and CDR2 FQNEAQ. V and J are truncated by 5 bases and 4 bases respectively, leaving an intervening sequence of 23 bases. Counted from cysteine to phenylalanine, this CDR3 has 17 amino acids. The retained sequence is limited to the CDR3, 51 bases, with the frame set at the first base.